Presented here are 22 T cell receptor beta chains from one specimen sequenced in a study of OX40 agonist ivuxolimab in advanced cancers. Clones were sequenced by immunoSEQ multiplex PCR, and TCRdb holds only the in-frame ones, with some missing. This sample has tens of thousands of clones, with over 80% found just once. The sequenced sample was CD4+ or CD8+ T cells sorted from blood, obtained in a trial of the OX40 agonist ivuxolimab. These receptor sequences come from an adult with an advanced solid tumor such as melanoma, head and neck, liver or kidney cancer.

J is TRBJ2-1 and V is TRBV28; D not resolved. Trimming pared 2 bases from V and 10 bases from J, leaving 6 bases between. Germline V gives CDR1 MDHEN, CDR2 SYDVKM. CDR3 length equals 11 residues. The CDR3 bases are TGTGCCAGCAGTTTAGTTTCGGAGCAGTTCTTC. Protein sequence: CASSLVSEQFF.

The chain employs TRBV5-1 and TRBJ2-3; D unclear. Between the trimmed V and J ends, which lost 1 base and 0 bases, there was a span of 9 bases. The CDR3 runs to 15 residues. CDR1 and CDR2 from the germline V gene are SGHRS and YFSETQ. The chain's CDR3 is CASSLSPESTDTQYF. CDR3 nucleotides: TGCGCCAGCAGCTTGTCACCGGAGAGCACAGATACGCAGTATTTT. Full variable domain (outside the CDR3, taken from reference TRBV5-1 and TRBJ2-3): KAGVTQTPRYLIKTRGQQVTLSCSPISGHRSVSWYQQTPGQGLQFLFEYFSETQRNKGNFPGRFSGRQFSNSRSEMNVSTLELGDSALYLCASSLSPESTDTQYFGPGTRLTVL.

In this sample, this clone turned up once. V usage is TRBV4-1 and J usage is TRBJ2-3, with D maybe TRBD2 (7 bases). Germline assignment: CDR1 MGHRA and CDR2 YSYEKL. The ends were cut back, 3 bases at V and 3 bases at J, with 19 bases in the middle. CDR3 length: 17 residues. The CDR3 region has the DNA TGCGCCAGCAGCCAGGAAGGGGGAGGGCGCGATACAGATACGCAGTATTTT. Translated, it gives CASSQEGGGRDTDTQYF.

The gene calls are TRBV10-3 and TRBJ2-7, with 7 nucleotides matching TRBD1. J lost 5 bases, V lost 6 bases, and 7 bases had no gene match. The CDR3 loop spans 13 amino acids. Germline CDR1 is ENHRY and CDR2 is SYGVKD. The CDR3 loop is CAISTGQVDEQYF. The CDR3 DNA reads as TGTGCCATCAGCACCGGACAGGTCGACGAGCAGTACTTC.

The rearrangement uses TRBV4-2 and TRBJ2-3; TRBD2 aligns across 15 bases. V dropped 1 base and J dropped 5; count of bases not matched to a gene: 7. Germline V lookup: CDR1 LGHNA, CDR2 YNFKEQ. The CDR3 extends over 18 amino acids. CDR3 nucleotides: TGTGCCAGCAGCCAAGGTCCGGGACTAGCGGGAGGATTAGATACGCAGTATTTT. Its protein is CASSQGPGLAGGLDTQYF.

This sequence joins TRBV7-2 and TRBJ2-1, with D possibly matching TRBD1 (5 bases). Deletions cut 5 bases from V and 10 bases from J, with 21 bases between. The CDR3 is made up of 15 amino acids. Per germline, CDR1 SGHTA and CDR2 FQGNSA. CDR3 protein: CASSPTSDSYREQFF. In DNA form, the CDR3 reads TGTGCCAGCAGCCCAACCTCTGACAGCTATAGGGAGCAGTTCTTC.

This chain joins TRBV2 and TRBJ2-2; D gene uncertain. Germline CDR1 SNHLY, CDR2 FYNNEI. CDR3 length: 14 residues. Trimming removed 1 base at V and 1 base at J, with 4 bases between. Here the CDR3 DNA reads TGTGCCAGCAGTGAAGGGGTGAACACCGGGGAGCTGTTTTTT. Translation: CASSEGVNTGELFF.

V gene TRBV5-6 combines with J gene TRBJ2-7, with TRBD1 matching 12 bases. CDR3 size: 16 residues. Trimming took 4 bases from V and 3 from J; bases not matched to a gene: 8. Germline values: CDR1 SGHDT, CDR2 YYEEEE. CDR3 protein: CASSRRGTGGFYEQYF. The CDR3 DNA reads TGTGCCAGCAGCCGACGTGGGACAGGGGGCTTCTACGAGCAGTACTTC.

Only one count was recorded for this clone. CDR3 protein: CASSFMSGAVSPLHF. CDR3 DNA: TGCGCCAGCAGCTTTATGTCAGGGGCCGTATCACCCCTCCACTTT. The rearrangement links TRBV5-1 to TRBJ1-6; a possible D gene is TRBD1 (6 bases). CDR3 length: 15 residues. Germline values: CDR1 SGHRS, CDR2 YFSETQ. V was cut by 2 bases and J by 10 bases, with 16 bases left in between.

The table lists this clone with a few counts. The V gene is TRBV28, the J gene TRBJ1-2; TRBD1 agrees at 8 bases. V shed 6 bases, J shed 0 bases, and the junction held 9 bases outside the gene matches. The V gene's germline CDR1 is MDHEN and CDR2 SYDVKM. The CDR3 is 16 residues long. The CDR3 coding sequence is TGTGCCAGCAGGGTGACAGGGGCAAGCTCTAACTATGGCTACACCTTC. Translating it yields CASRVTGASSNYGYTF.

Relative to its sample, this clone is medium-sized. V is TRBV28 and J is TRBJ2-7; D is uncertain. V lost 6 bases to trimming and J lost 1 base, with 7 bases between them. Germline V gene data show CDR1 as MDHEN and CDR2 as SYDVKM. The CDR3 consists of 12 residues. The CDR3 here is CASSGSSYEQYF. CDR3 nucleotide sequence: TGTGCCAGCAGCGGGTCATCCTACGAGCAGTACTTC.

The table lists this clone with a count of one. The chain couples TRBV9 to TRBJ2-1; no firm D call. V was trimmed by 4 bases and J by 8 bases, leaving 19 bases between them. CDR3 length: 15 amino acids. Germline V lookup: CDR1 SGDLS, CDR2 YYNGEE. CDR3 bases: TGTGCCAGCAGCCCCCACGGGCCAGACGGCCATGAGCAGTTCTTC. Residues: CASSPHGPDGHEQFF.

The chain carries TRBV2 and TRBJ2-3; the D call may be TRBD1 or TRBD2 (7 bases each). The CDR3 extends over 16 amino acids. Trimming left V 5 bases short and J 1 base short, with 16 bases between. Germline V lookup: CDR1 SNHLY, CDR2 FYNNEI. The CDR3 bases are TGTGCCAGCAGTCTCCACAGGGGAGGGGGCACAGATACGCAGTATTTT. Translated: CASSLHRGGGTDTQYF.

The chain joins TRBV7-2 to TRBJ2-2; possible D gene TRBD2, 5 bases. The CDR3 runs 14 residues. Trimming took off 6 bases at V and 2 bases at J, with 10 bases between the two ends. CDR1 is SGHTA and CDR2 is FQGNSA in the germline V gene. The CDR3 reads CASRPGFNTGELFF. In nucleotides, the CDR3 is TGTGCCAGCAGACCGGGGTTCAACACCGGGGAGCTGTTTTTT.

This chain connects TRBV28 to TRBJ1-4; 8 bases align to TRBD1. Germline CDR1 is MDHEN and CDR2 is SYDVKM. This CDR3 has 15 amino acids. The junction had 9 bases not matched to a gene; V was cut back by 5 bases and J by 7 bases. CDR3 in amino acids: CASSPPGQVSEKLFF. For the CDR3, the DNA is TGTGCCAGCAGTCCTCCGGGACAGGTATCTGAAAAACTGTTTTTT. Drawing the rest from reference TRBV28 and TRBJ1-4, the complete variable domain is DVKVTQSSRYLVKRTGEKVFLECVQDMDHENMFWYRQDPGLGLRLIYFSYDVKMKEKGDIPEGYSVSREKKERFSLILESASTNQTSMYLCASSPPGQVSEKLFFGSGTQLSVL.

This chain's CDR3 is CASSSSGAYYGYTF. CDR3 DNA sequence: TGTGCCAGCAGCTCCTCAGGCGCCTACTATGGCTACACCTTC. V is TRBV13 and J is TRBJ1-2, with D uncertain. The germline V gene encodes CDR1 PRHDT and CDR2 FYEKMQ (reference sequence). Between the trimmed V and J ends, which lost 4 bases and 3 bases, there was a span of 12 bases. The CDR3 runs to 14 residues.

The rearrangement uses TRBV6-1 and TRBJ2-7, with 9 positions matching TRBD2. Germline V gene sequence: CDR1 MNHNS, CDR2 SASEGT. Trimming at V came to 5 bases and at J to 6 bases, leaving 8 bases not matched to a gene. The CDR3 length is 14 residues. The CDR3 coding sequence is TGTGCCAGCAGTCCCGGGACTAGCTCCGTCGAGCAGTACTTC. Translated, it gives CASSPGTSSVEQYF.

The CDR3 nucleotides read TGTGCCAGCAGACTGCACGGCGGGAGCAATGGAGATACGCAGTATTTT. Its protein is CASRLHGGSNGDTQYF. The rearrangement links TRBV11-1 to TRBJ2-3; the match to TRBD2 covers 7 bases. Per the germline V gene, CDR1 is SGHAT and CDR2 is FQDESV (reference sequence). The CDR3 runs to 16 residues. Trimming cost V 6 bases and J 5 bases; bases outside gene matches: 14.

The chain combines TRBV6-1 with TRBJ2-7; 9 bases align to TRBD1. This CDR3 region has 14 residues. Germline-derived CDR1 and CDR2 are MNHNS and SASEGT. V shed 3 bases, J shed 6 bases, and the junction held 6 bases outside the gene matches. CDR3 sequence: CASSEPGQGFEQYF. The CDR3, as DNA: TGTGCCAGCAGTGAGCCGGGACAGGGCTTCGAGCAGTACTTC.

This chain links TRBV29-1 with TRBJ2-5; TRBD2 matches at 7 bases. Per germline, CDR1 SQVTM and CDR2 ANQGSEA. CDR3 length equals 13 residues. V lost 3 bases, J lost 3 bases, and 4 bases stayed unmatched. The DNA of the CDR3 is TGCAGCGTTGAGGCTAGCGGAAAAGAGACCCAGTACTTC. Its protein is CSVEASGKETQYF.

This rearrangement joins TRBV10-1 to TRBJ2-5; 7 bases are shared with TRBD2. The germline CDR1 and CDR2 sequences are WNHNN and SYGVQD (reference sequence). The V and J ends lost 10 bases and 5 bases, in that order; junction bases with no gene match: 7. The CDR3 consists of 12 residues. The CDR3 bases are TGCGCCACCCTTTTCGGGGGGGAGACCCAGTACTTC. As protein: CATLFGGETQYF.

The genes are TRBV30 and TRBJ2-3, with D uncertain. Trimming shortened V by 0 bases and J by 2 bases, and 3 bases separated the two germline ends. Germline V CDR1 and CDR2: GTSNPN, SVGIG (reference sequence). This CDR3 region has 12 residues. The CDR3 bases are TGTGCCTGGAGTGTTTTCACAGATACGCAGTATTTT. This sequence encodes CAWSVFTDTQYF.